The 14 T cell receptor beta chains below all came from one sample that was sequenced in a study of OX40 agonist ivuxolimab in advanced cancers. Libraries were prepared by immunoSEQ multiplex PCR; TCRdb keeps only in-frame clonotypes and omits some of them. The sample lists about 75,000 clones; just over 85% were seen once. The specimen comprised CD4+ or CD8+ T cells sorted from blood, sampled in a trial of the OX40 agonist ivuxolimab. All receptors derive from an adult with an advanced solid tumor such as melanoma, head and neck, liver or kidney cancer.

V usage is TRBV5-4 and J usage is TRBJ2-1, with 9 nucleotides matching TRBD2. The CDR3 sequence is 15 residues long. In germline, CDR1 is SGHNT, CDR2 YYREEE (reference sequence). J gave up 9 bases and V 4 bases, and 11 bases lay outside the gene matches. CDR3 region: CASSLSGGNLGEQFF. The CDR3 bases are TGTGCCAGCAGCCTGAGCGGGGGGAACTTGGGTGAGCAGTTCTTC.

The CDR3 loop is CASSLRDEAFF. CDR3 coding DNA: TGTGCCAGCAGCTTAAGGGACGAAGCTTTCTTT. V gene TRBV11-3 combines with J gene TRBJ1-1, with a possible D match to TRBD1 (5 bases). This CDR3 is built from 11 residues. Germline loops: CDR1 SGHNT, CDR2 YENEEA. The V end lost 2 bases, the J end lost 8 bases, and 6 bases lay between the germline ends. Complete variable domain (other parts from reference TRBV11-3 and TRBJ1-1): EAGVVQSPRYKIIEKKQPVAFWCNPISGHNTLYWYLQNLGQGPELLIRYENEEAVDDSQLPKDRFSAERLKGVDSTLKIQPAELGDSAVYLCASSLRDEAFFGQGTRLTVV.

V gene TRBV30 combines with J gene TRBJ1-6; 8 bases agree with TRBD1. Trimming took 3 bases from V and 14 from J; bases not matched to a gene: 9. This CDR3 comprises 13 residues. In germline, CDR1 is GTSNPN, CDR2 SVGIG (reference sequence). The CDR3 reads CAWRTTGEGSLHF. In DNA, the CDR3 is TGTGCCTGGAGGACGACAGGGGAGGGGTCCCTCCACTTT. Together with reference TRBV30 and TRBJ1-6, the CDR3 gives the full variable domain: SQTIHQWPATLVQPVGSPLSLECTVEGTSNPNLYWYRQAAGRGLQLLFYSVGIGQISSEVPQNLSASRPQDRQFILSSKKLLLSDSGFYLCAWRTTGEGSLHFGNGTRLTVT.

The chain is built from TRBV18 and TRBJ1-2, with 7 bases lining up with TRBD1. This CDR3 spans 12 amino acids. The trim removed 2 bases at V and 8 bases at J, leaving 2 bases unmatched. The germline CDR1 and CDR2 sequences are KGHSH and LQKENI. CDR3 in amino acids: CASSPETGGYTF. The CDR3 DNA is TGTGCCAGCTCACCAGAGACAGGGGGCTACACCTTC.

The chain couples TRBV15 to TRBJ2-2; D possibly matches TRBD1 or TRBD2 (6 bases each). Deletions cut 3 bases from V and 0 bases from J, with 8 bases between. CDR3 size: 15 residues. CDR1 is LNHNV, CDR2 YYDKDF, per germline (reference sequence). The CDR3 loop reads CATSSGGPNTGELFF. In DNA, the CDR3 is TGTGCCACCAGCAGTGGGGGGCCGAACACCGGGGAGCTGTTTTTT.

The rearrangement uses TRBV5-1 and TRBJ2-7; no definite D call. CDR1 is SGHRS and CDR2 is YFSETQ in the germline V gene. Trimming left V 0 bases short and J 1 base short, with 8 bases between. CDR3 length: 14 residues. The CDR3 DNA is TGCGCCAGCAGCTTGGAGCCAAGTTCCTACGAGCAGTACTTC. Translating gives CASSLEPSSYEQYF.

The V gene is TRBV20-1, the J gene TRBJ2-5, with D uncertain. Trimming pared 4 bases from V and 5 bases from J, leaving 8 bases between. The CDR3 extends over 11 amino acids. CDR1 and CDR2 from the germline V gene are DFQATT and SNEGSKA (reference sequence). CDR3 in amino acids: CSANRLETQYF. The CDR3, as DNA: TGCAGTGCTAATCGATTGGAGACCCAGTACTTC.

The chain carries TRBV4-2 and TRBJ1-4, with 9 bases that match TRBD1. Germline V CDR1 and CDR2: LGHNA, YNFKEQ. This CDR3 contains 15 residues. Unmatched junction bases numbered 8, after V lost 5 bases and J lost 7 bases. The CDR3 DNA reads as TGTGCCAGCAGCGAGACAGGGGGAGAGGGTGAAAAACTGTTTTTT. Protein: CASSETGGEGEKLFF.

DNA for the CDR3: TGTGCCAGCAGCTCAAATACAGGGGTAGGTGAAGCTTTCTTT. It is translated as CASSSNTGVGEAFF. V usage is TRBV7-9 and J usage is TRBJ1-1; 7 bases line up with TRBD1. CDR1 is SEHNR, CDR2 FQNEAQ, per germline (reference sequence). Germline trimming cut 4 bases from V and 7 bases from J; bases unmatched to any gene: 9. The CDR3 extends over 14 amino acids.

Here the CDR3 reads CASSLTLKTQYF. The CDR3 DNA reads TGTGCCAGCAGCTTAACGCTGAAGACCCAGTACTTC. The V and J genes are TRBV7-9 and TRBJ2-5; D is undetermined. V lost 2 bases to trimming and J lost 6 bases, with 7 bases between them. In germline, CDR1 is SEHNR, CDR2 FQNEAQ (reference sequence). There are 12 residues in the CDR3.

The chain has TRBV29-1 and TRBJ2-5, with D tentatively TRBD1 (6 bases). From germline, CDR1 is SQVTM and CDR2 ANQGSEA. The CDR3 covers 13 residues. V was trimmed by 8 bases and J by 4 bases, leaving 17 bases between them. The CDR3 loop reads CSTSQGLGETQYF. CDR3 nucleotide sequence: TGCAGCACATCACAGGGATTGGGAGAGACCCAGTACTTC.

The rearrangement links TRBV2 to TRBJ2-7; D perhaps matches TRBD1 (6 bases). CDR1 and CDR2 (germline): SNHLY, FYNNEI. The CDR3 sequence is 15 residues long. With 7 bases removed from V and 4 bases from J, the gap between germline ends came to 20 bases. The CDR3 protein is CASKDVMQGKYEQYF. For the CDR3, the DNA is TGTGCCAGCAAAGACGTAATGCAGGGGAAGTACGAGCAGTACTTC.

CDR3 sequence reads: CASADRDVTGANVLTF. DNA for the CDR3: TGCGCCAGTGCTGACAGGGACGTTACTGGGGCCAACGTCCTGACTTTC. The rearrangement uses TRBV5-1 and TRBJ2-6; TRBD1 aligns across 7 bases. The CDR3 is made up of 16 amino acids. V lost 8 bases and J lost 2; bases outside the gene matches: 10. Germline lookup yields CDR1 SGHRS and CDR2 YFSETQ.

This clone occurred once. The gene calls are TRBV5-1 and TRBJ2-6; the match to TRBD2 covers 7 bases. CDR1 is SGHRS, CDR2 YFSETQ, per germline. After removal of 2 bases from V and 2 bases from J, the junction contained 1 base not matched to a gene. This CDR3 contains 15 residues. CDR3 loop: CASSLRGAGANVLTF. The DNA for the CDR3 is TGCGCCAGCAGCTTACGGGGGGCTGGGGCCAACGTCCTGACTTTC.